These 21 T cell receptor beta chains originate from one sample sequenced in a study of cytomegalovirus exposure and HLA in healthy donors. The PCR contained 60 Vbeta and 13 Jbeta primers. Data came from immunoSEQ multiplex PCR; TCRdb stores just in-frame clones and leaves some out. This table holds about 50,000 clones, less than 85% found once. The material sequenced was PBMCs. The receptors come from a man aged 25-40 years in good health and CMV-seropositive.

The chain recombines TRBV6-5 with TRBJ2-7; unclear D gene. V lost 2 bases to trimming and J lost 3 bases, with 11 bases between them. The CDR3 has 14 residues. Germline loops: CDR1 MNHEY, CDR2 SVGAGI. CDR3 coding DNA: TGTGCCAGCAGTTACCAGTGGCAGAACTACGAGCAGTACTTC. This encodes CASSYQWQNYEQYF.

The rearrangement links TRBV6-5 to TRBJ2-7, with 7 bases lining up with TRBD2. J lost 3 bases, V lost 0 bases, and 8 bases had no gene match. The germline CDR1 and CDR2 sequences are MNHEY and SVGAGI. This CDR3 region has 16 residues. The CDR3 reads CASSYSAAGLSYEQYF. The CDR3 region has the DNA TGTGCCAGCAGTTACTCCGCCGCGGGACTAAGCTACGAGCAGTACTTC.

This clone showed up just once. The chain recombines TRBV5-1 with TRBJ1-2; tentative D call: TRBD1 (5 bases). This CDR3 is 16 amino acids long. Germline values: CDR1 SGHRS, CDR2 YFSETQ. Trimming removed 4 bases from V and 0 bases from J, with 16 bases in between. CDR3 in DNA: TGCGCCAGCAGCGTCGGGGGAAAGAAAGCTAACTATGGCTACACCTTC. It translates to CASSVGGKKANYGYTF.

V is TRBV5-1 and J is TRBJ1-1, with D unclear. The CDR3 consists of 14 residues. Trimming removed 0 bases at V and 3 bases at J, with 9 bases between. The germline CDR1 and CDR2 sequences are SGHRS and YFSETQ. The CDR3 DNA follows: TGCGCCAGCAGCTTGGAGGGAGACTACACTGAAGCTTTCTTT. Amino acid sequence: CASSLEGDYTEAFF.

This chain joins TRBV6-1 and TRBJ2-1; possibly TRBD2 for D (7 bases). The CDR3 consists of 16 residues. V was trimmed by 2 bases and J by 4 bases, leaving 15 bases between them. Germline-derived CDR1 and CDR2 are MNHNS and SASEGT. The CDR3 protein is CASSEFGGRAYNEQFF. As DNA, the CDR3 is TGTGCCAGCAGTGAATTCGGGGGGCGGGCTTACAATGAGCAGTTCTTC.

The chain employs TRBV9 and TRBJ1-3; the D gene is possibly TRBD1 (5 bases). Germline-derived CDR1 and CDR2 are SGDLS and YYNGEE. The CDR3 has 15 amino acids. The ends were cut back, 4 bases at V and 2 bases at J, with 13 bases in the middle. CDR3 sequence reads: CASSPEGHAGNTIYF. The CDR3 bases are TGTGCCAGCAGCCCGGAAGGACACGCTGGAAACACCATATATTTT.

This clone was detected once. The chain has TRBV27 and TRBJ1-4; D call uncertain. The CDR3 totals 12 residues. CDR1 and CDR2 from the germline V gene are MNHEY and SMNVEV (reference sequence). V was shortened by 2 bases and J by 8 bases, with 6 bases between the two germline ends. This CDR3 reads CASSLEGEKLFF. The CDR3 nucleotides read TGTGCCAGCAGTTTAGAGGGAGAAAAACTGTTTTTT.

The chain has TRBV7-8 and TRBJ2-3, with 8 bases that match TRBD2. This CDR3 has 19 residues. Unmatched junction bases numbered 13, after V lost 2 bases and J lost 0 bases. The germline V gene has CDR1 SGHVS and CDR2 FQNEAQ. DNA of the CDR3: TGTGCCAGCAGCTTATGGCTAGCGGGCAAAGAATCTAGCACAGATACGCAGTATTTT. It codes for CASSLWLAGKESSTDTQYF.

CDR3 sequence: CASGKPKGGSSYNEQFF. In nucleotides, the CDR3 is TGTGCTAGTGGCAAGCCGAAGGGGGGGAGCTCCTACAATGAGCAGTTCTTC. The J gene is TRBJ2-1, the V gene TRBV12-5, with D possibly TRBD2 on 7 matching bases. The length of the CDR3 is 17 residues. The V end was cut by 6 bases, the J end by 0 bases, with 18 bases between. Germline CDR1 LGHNT, CDR2 FRNRAP.

This CDR3 is CASSFDRTYEQYF. Here the CDR3 DNA reads TGTGCCAGCAGCTTTGACAGGACCTACGAGCAGTACTTC. This rearrangement joins TRBV5-4 to TRBJ2-7; D might be TRBD1 (6 bases). This CDR3 spans 13 amino acids. The germline gives CDR1 SGHNT, CDR2 YYREEE (reference sequence). Trimming pared 2 bases from V and 2 bases from J, leaving 8 bases between.

This clone was found a few times. The V call is TRBV10-3, the J call TRBJ1-1, with 7 bases that match TRBD1. Germline CDR1 and CDR2: ENHRY and SYGVKD. V shed 9 bases and J 5 bases; nucleotides not matched to a gene: 6. The CDR3 covers 12 residues. CDR3 in amino acids: CAIRVQGTEAFF. The DNA for the CDR3 is TGTGCCATACGGGTACAGGGGACTGAAGCTTTCTTT.

The rearrangement uses TRBV19 and TRBJ2-1; 8 bases are a match to TRBD2. The V gene's germline CDR1 is LNHDA and CDR2 SQIVND (reference sequence). Losses at the gene ends were 5 bases for V and 2 bases for J; bases not matched to a gene: 11. The CDR3 contains 17 residues. This CDR3 reads CASSSLSGGRAYNEQFF. Written as DNA, the CDR3 is TGTGCCAGTAGTTCCCTCAGCGGGGGCCGTGCCTACAATGAGCAGTTCTTC.

CDR3 residues: CASSQAGTGITDTQYF. The CDR3 coding sequence is TGTGCCAGCAGCCAGGCCGGGACAGGGATCACAGATACGCAGTATTTT. The chain recombines TRBV5-5 with TRBJ2-3; 9 bases line up with TRBD1. The CDR3 extends over 16 amino acids. The germline CDR1 and CDR2 sequences are SGHKS and YYEKEE (reference sequence). V was pared by 4 bases and J by 2 bases, with 8 bases of the junction left unmatched.

This clone is termed medium-sized (0.01 to 0.1%). The same CDR3 can be traced to other DNA sequences in this sample. V gene TRBV9 combines with J gene TRBJ2-7; TRBD2 aligns across 9 bases. V trimming: 0 bases; J trimming: 6 bases; junction bases outside the gene matches: 4. The CDR3 spans 14 residues. Germline lookup yields CDR1 SGDLS and CDR2 YYNGEE. The CDR3 reads CASSVVPAGGEQYF. CDR3 nucleotide sequence: TGTGCCAGCAGCGTAGTCCCAGCGGGGGGCGAGCAGTACTTC.

In nucleotides, the CDR3 is TGTGCCAGCAGCTTAGATACCGGGGTGTACAATGAGCAGTTCTTC. Amino acid sequence: CASSLDTGVYNEQFF. V usage is TRBV7-2 and J usage is TRBJ2-1; D perhaps matches TRBD2 (5 bases). This CDR3 is built from 15 residues. Germline CDR1 reads SGHTA; CDR2 reads FQGNSA. Trimming stripped 1 base from V and 4 bases from J, with 11 bases between.

The V gene is TRBV7-9, the J gene TRBJ2-7; 10 nucleotides match TRBD1. Germline V gene data show CDR1 as SEHNR and CDR2 as FQNEAQ (reference sequence). With 5 bases clipped from V and 3 bases from J, the junction kept 7 bases outside the gene matches. The CDR3 contains 15 residues. This CDR3 reads CASSLRTGGFYEQYF. Written as DNA, the CDR3 is TGTGCCAGCAGCCTCAGGACAGGGGGGTTCTACGAGCAGTACTTC.

This clone has only one observation. This chain joins TRBV7-9 and TRBJ1-1; 9 bases agree with TRBD1. The CDR3 has 13 amino acids. V gave up 1 base and J gave up 7 bases; unmatched junction bases: 1. Germline-derived CDR1 and CDR2 are SEHNR and FQNEAQ (reference sequence). The CDR3 bases are TGTGCCAGCAGCTTAGGGGGACAGGGTGAAGCTTTCTTT. Translating it yields CASSLGGQGEAFF.

The gene calls are TRBV6-1 and TRBJ1-2; tentatively, D is TRBD1 (6 bases). V was pared by 8 bases and J by 3 bases, with 13 bases between. This CDR3 spans 13 amino acids. Germline loops: CDR1 MNHNS, CDR2 SASEGT. The CDR3 spells CASRDTLYYGYTF. The DNA for the CDR3 is TGTGCCAGCCGGGACACCCTCTACTATGGCTACACCTTC.

This rearrangement joins TRBV5-1 to TRBJ2-7, with 8 bases that match TRBD2. The CDR3 totals 13 residues. Germline V gene data show CDR1 as SGHRS and CDR2 as YFSETQ. With V trimmed by 4 bases and J by 5 bases, 5 bases remained unmatched. The CDR3 DNA is TGCGCCAGCAGCCAAGGACTAGCCCACGAGCAGTACTTC. Its protein product is CASSQGLAHEQYF.

The genes are TRBV28 and TRBJ2-7; TRBD2 aligns across 7 bases. Germline CDR1 MDHEN, CDR2 SYDVKM. This CDR3 has 15 residues. V shed 4 bases, J shed 0 bases, and the junction held 6 bases outside the gene matches. CDR3 bases: TGTGCCAGCAGTTCACCCGGGGGGAACTCCTACGAGCAGTACTTC. It is translated as CASSSPGGNSYEQYF.

The chain is built from TRBV2 and TRBJ1-1; possible D gene TRBD1, 6 bases. Trimming pared 6 bases from V and 5 bases from J, leaving 16 bases between. The germline V gene has CDR1 SNHLY and CDR2 FYNNEI. The CDR3 is 14 residues long. This CDR3 is CASSTSGEGTEAFF. DNA for the CDR3: TGTGCCAGCAGCACCTCAGGGGAAGGAACTGAAGCTTTCTTT.